This T cell receptor beta chain was captured in a study of response to subunit inactivated influenza vaccine. Via MiXCR, TCRdb re-called the RT-PCR reads, giving one row per CDR3 protein. The table includes hundreds of thousands of distinct CDR3 sequences, 14% detected once. This clonotype was detected only a few times. What it recognizes is unknown. Study conclusions and caveats: Each seasonal influenza vaccination recruits few new T cells, the authors suggested.

The receptor was derived from a man aged 50-59 years who received an inactivated influenza vaccine. This sample comprised PBMCs from blood, obtained roughly 2 weeks before vaccination.

CDR3 DNA: TGTGCCAGCAGCCCTTGGGGGACAGGGGCATTCCCTCCCTACGAGCAGTACTTC. It codes for CASSPWGTGAFPPYEQYF. The chain employs TRBV11-2 and TRBJ2-7, with 10 bases lining up with TRBD1. Germline lookup yields CDR1 SGHAT and CDR2 FQNNGV. This CDR3 region has 18 residues. Losses at the gene ends were 5 bases for V and 2 bases for J; bases not matched to a gene: 15.